Listed here are 27 T cell receptor beta chains from one sample, sequenced in a study of control samples from healthy donors and cancer patients. TCRdb keeps only in-frame clones here, not all; method: immunoSEQ multiplex PCR. This listing includes about 190,000 clones. Sequenced: blood. The source of these receptors is a woman aged 30 to 39 in good health.

The chain is built from TRBV4-2 and TRBJ2-3; D gene unclear. The CDR3 runs 14 residues. Trimming removed 0 bases from V and 4 bases from J, with 8 bases in between. Germline-derived CDR1 and CDR2 are LGHNA and YNFKEQ. The DNA for the CDR3 is TGTGCCAGCAGCCAAGAACCAAAGGCAGATACGCAGTATTTT. Its translation: CASSQEPKADTQYF.

The rearrangement joins TRBV6-6 to TRBJ1-1; 7 positions agree with TRBD1. The V gene end was trimmed by 0 bases and the J gene end by 7 bases; junction bases not matched to a gene: 8. There are 15 residues in the CDR3. Germline V gene sequence: CDR1 MNHNY, CDR2 SVGAGI (reference sequence). The CDR3 is CASSYSGTEYHEAFF. CDR3 bases: TGTGCCAGCAGTTACTCGGGGACAGAGTATCATGAAGCTTTCTTT.

The genes are TRBV4-2 and TRBJ1-2; TRBD1 is a possible D gene (6 bases). Germline values: CDR1 LGHNA, CDR2 YNFKEQ. V was trimmed by 4 bases and J by 0 bases, leaving 15 bases between them. CDR3 length equals 16 residues. The DNA of the CDR3 is TGTGCCAGCAGCCTCGACGCCGGACAGTCTAACTATGGCTACACCTTC. Translating it yields CASSLDAGQSNYGYTF.

The chain joins TRBV3-1 (or the pseudogene TRBV3-2) to TRBJ1-1; D perhaps matches TRBD1 (5 bases). Germline CDR1 reads LGHDT; CDR2 reads YNNKEL (reference sequence). This CDR3 is built from 15 residues. With 0 bases removed from V and 5 bases from J, the gap between germline ends came to 13 bases. CDR3 sequence reads: CASSQEGRAGTEAFF. The CDR3 DNA reads TGTGCCAGCAGCCAAGAAGGGAGGGCAGGGACTGAAGCTTTCTTT.

The chain has TRBV6-5 and TRBJ2-2; 9 positions agree with TRBD2. The CDR3 spans 13 residues. The trim removed 8 bases at V and 8 bases at J, leaving 6 bases unmatched. Germline CDR1 reads MNHEY; CDR2 reads SVGAGI. The CDR3 bases are TGTGCCAGCCACGCGGGGGGGCTTGGGGAGCTGTTTTTT. It encodes CASHAGGLGELFF.

The chain couples TRBV27 to TRBJ1-2; D perhaps matches TRBD1 (6 bases). There are 15 residues in the CDR3. Trimming pared 3 bases from V and 2 bases from J, leaving 13 bases between. The V gene's germline CDR1 is MNHEY and CDR2 SMNVEV (reference sequence). The CDR3 region is CASSFTLQGNYGYTF. The CDR3 coding sequence is TGTGCCAGCAGTTTTACCCTCCAGGGGAACTATGGCTACACCTTC.

The chain links TRBV25-1 to TRBJ1-3, with 7 bases aligning to TRBD1. Germline V gives CDR1 MGHDK, CDR2 SYGVNS. The CDR3 is made up of 17 amino acids. With V trimmed by 7 bases and J by 0 bases, 12 bases remained unmatched. The CDR3 DNA follows: TGTGCCAGCACGGACAGACAGGGCGCTTTCTCTGGAAACACCATATATTTT. This gives the protein CASTDRQGAFSGNTIYF.

J is TRBJ1-1 and V is TRBV7-8; D call uncertain. CDR1 SGHVS and CDR2 FQNEAQ come from the germline V gene. V lost 4 bases and J lost 5, with 17 bases in between. This CDR3 has 15 amino acids. DNA for the CDR3: TGTGCCAGCAGCTCCTCCAGAACACGGAGAACTGAAGCTTTCTTT. The encoded protein is CASSSSRTRRTEAFF.

The chain joins TRBV10-3 to TRBJ1-1; 7 bases match TRBD1. The CDR3 runs to 14 residues. Losses at the gene ends were 4 bases for V and 1 base for J; bases not matched to a gene: 3. The germline gives CDR1 ENHRY, CDR2 SYGVKD. This chain's CDR3 is CAISVRGPNTEAFF. CDR3 DNA sequence: TGTGCCATCAGTGTAAGGGGGCCGAACACTGAAGCTTTCTTT.

The chain is built from TRBV5-1 and TRBJ2-2; TRBD2 matches at 8 bases. The CDR3 is 19 residues long. Germline-derived CDR1 and CDR2 are SGHRS and YFSETQ. J lost 0 bases, V lost 0 bases, and 10 bases had no gene match. CDR3: CASSLGPSGPTSNTGELFF. The CDR3 nucleotides are TGCGCCAGCAGCTTGGGGCCTAGCGGGCCGACCTCGAACACCGGGGAGCTGTTTTTT.

The chain carries TRBV5-1 and TRBJ2-7; the match to TRBD1 covers 10 bases. The CDR3 extends over 16 amino acids. Germline CDR1 SGHRS, CDR2 YFSETQ. The junction had 8 bases not matched to a gene; V was cut back by 4 bases and J by 1 base. The CDR3 bases are TGCGCCAGCAGCCTAGACCGGGACAGGGGATCCTACGAGCAGTACTTC. Its translation is CASSLDRDRGSYEQYF.

This chain connects TRBV9 to TRBJ2-5; tentative D call: TRBD1 (6 bases). This CDR3 is 15 amino acids long. V lost 4 bases and J lost 5, with 18 bases in between. The germline V gene encodes CDR1 SGDLS and CDR2 YYNGEE. Here the CDR3 reads CASSRNTGTGETQYF. CDR3 in DNA: TGTGCCAGCAGCCGGAACACAGGGACGGGGGAGACCCAGTACTTC.

This CDR3 reads CASSFASGIYNEQFF. CDR3 bases: TGTGCCAGCAGCTTCGCTAGCGGGATCTACAATGAGCAGTTCTTC. V gene TRBV7-9 combines with J gene TRBJ2-1; 9 nucleotides match TRBD2. CDR1 is SEHNR and CDR2 is FQNEAQ in the germline V gene (reference sequence). The CDR3 covers 15 residues. V shed 3 bases and J 3 bases; nucleotides not matched to a gene: 3.

The chain employs TRBV19 and TRBJ1-2; D perhaps matches TRBD1 (5 bases). Per germline, CDR1 LNHDA and CDR2 SQIVND (reference sequence). CDR3 length: 14 amino acids. Trimming shortened V by 6 bases and J by 4 bases, and 15 bases separated the two germline ends. The CDR3 bases are TGTGCCAGTAGCAGAGCCGACAGACCCTATGGCTACACCTTC. Translation: CASSRADRPYGYTF.

CDR3 sequence (DNA): TGCGCCAGCAGCCAAGGGGTCCGGGGCTACACCTTC. Translated, it gives CASSQGVRGYTF. The rearrangement uses TRBV4-1 and TRBJ1-2; D remains ambiguous. CDR1 and CDR2 from the germline V gene are MGHRA and YSYEKL. Trimming pared 1 base from V and 8 bases from J, leaving 8 bases between. The CDR3 consists of 12 residues.

This chain joins TRBV28 and TRBJ1-5; 8 positions match TRBD1. The ends lost 5 bases at V and 7 bases at J; junction bases unmatched: 10. Germline V CDR1 and CDR2: MDHEN, SYDVKM. CDR3 length equals 15 residues. The DNA for the CDR3 is TGTGCCAGCAGTACAACAGGGGGAGGATGGCAGCCCCAGCATTTT. It translates to CASSTTGGGWQPQHF. Drawing the rest from reference TRBV28 and TRBJ1-5, the complete variable domain is DVKVTQSSRYLVKRTGEKVFLECVQDMDHENMFWYRQDPGLGLRLIYFSYDVKMKEKGDIPEGYSVSREKKERFSLILESASTNQTSMYLCASSTTGGGWQPQHFGDGTRLSIL.

The chain joins TRBV5-8 to TRBJ1-5; D unresolved. CDR3 length: 17 amino acids. The ends were cut back, 4 bases at V and 0 bases at J, with 17 bases in the middle. The germline CDR1 and CDR2 sequences are SGHTS and YDEGEE. The CDR3 DNA reads as TGTGCCAGCAGCATCGATAGAACCCCTTATAGCAATCAGCCCCAGCATTTT. It codes for CASSIDRTPYSNQPQHF.

V usage is TRBV28 and J usage is TRBJ1-6, with TRBD1 identical over 7 bases. The CDR3 has 14 amino acids. V was pared by 2 bases and J by 12 bases, with 7 bases of the junction left unmatched. In germline, CDR1 is MDHEN, CDR2 SYDVKM. CDR3 amino acids: CASSLRGRGVPLHF. The CDR3 nucleotides read TGTGCCAGCAGTTTAAGGGGCAGGGGGGTACCCCTCCACTTT.

The rearrangement links TRBV6-2 or TRBV6-3 to TRBJ1-1, with D unclear. Germline V lookup: CDR1 MNHEY, CDR2 SVGEGT. The CDR3 is 13 residues long. Trimming pared 5 bases from V and 1 base from J, leaving 8 bases between. DNA for the CDR3: TGTGCCAGCAGTATCCCCAAGAACACTGAAGCTTTCTTT. It specifies CASSIPKNTEAFF.

The chain combines TRBV7-2 with TRBJ2-5, with D uncertain. The CDR3 runs to 13 residues. Germline CDR1 and CDR2: SGHTA and FQGNSA. The V end lost 1 base, the J end lost 3 bases, and 6 bases lay between the germline ends. The CDR3 coding sequence is TGTGCCAGCAGCTTAGGAGAAGAAGAGACCCAGTACTTC. It translates to CASSLGEEETQYF.

The CDR3 is CASSLRVGAHYEQYF. CDR3 nucleotide sequence: TGTGCCAGCAGCCTCAGGGTCGGAGCCCACTACGAGCAGTACTTC. The chain recombines TRBV5-6 with TRBJ2-7; D might be TRBD1 (5 bases). The CDR3 consists of 15 residues. V was clipped by 4 bases and J by 3 bases, with 17 bases between them. Germline lookup yields CDR1 SGHDT and CDR2 YYEEEE.

V is TRBV5-4 and J is TRBJ2-4; 8 bases align to TRBD2. Germline CDR1 SGHNT, CDR2 YYREEE (reference sequence). This CDR3 spans 17 amino acids. Trimming at V came to 2 bases and at J to 1 base, leaving 8 bases not matched to a gene. In DNA form, the CDR3 reads TGTGCCAGCAGCTTAATCCAGCGGGGGCCCGCCAAAAACATTCAGTACTTC. Translated: CASSLIQRGPAKNIQYF.

The chain joins TRBV4-3 to TRBJ2-7; D possibly corresponds to TRBD2 (6 bases). Between the trimmed V and J ends, which lost 5 bases and 2 bases, there was a span of 16 bases. This CDR3 region has 15 residues. Germline V gives CDR1 LGHNA, CDR2 YSLEER. Here the CDR3 DNA reads TGCGCCAGCAGCTACAGTAGCGGACTAACCTACGAGCAGTACTTC. It encodes CASSYSSGLTYEQYF.

The chain uses TRBV30 and TRBJ1-5, with 9 bases lining up with TRBD1. The CDR3 consists of 14 residues. Germline CDR1 GTSNPN, CDR2 SVGIG (reference sequence). With 4 bases clipped from V and 6 bases from J, the junction kept 7 bases outside the gene matches. The CDR3, as DNA: TGTGCCTGGAAAGGGACAGGGTTGGGTCAGCCCCAGCATTTT. Its protein is CAWKGTGLGQPQHF.

The chain combines TRBV28 with TRBJ1-4; 10 positions agree with TRBD1. V shed 3 bases and J 0 bases; nucleotides not matched to a gene: 4. In germline, CDR1 is MDHEN, CDR2 SYDVKM. CDR3 length equals 17 residues. The CDR3 DNA sequence: TGTGCCAGCAGTTTCTGGGGACAGGGGCCAACTAATGAAAAACTGTTTTTT. Protein: CASSFWGQGPTNEKLFF. Complete variable domain (other parts from reference TRBV28 and TRBJ1-4): DVKVTQSSRYLVKRTGEKVFLECVQDMDHENMFWYRQDPGLGLRLIYFSYDVKMKEKGDIPEGYSVSREKKERFSLILESASTNQTSMYLCASSFWGQGPTNEKLFFGSGTQLSVL.

J is TRBJ1-4 and V is TRBV19, with D uncertain. This CDR3 is 9 amino acids long. Germline CDR1 LNHDA, CDR2 SQIVND (reference sequence). Trimming took off 8 bases at V and 8 bases at J, with 3 bases between the two ends. The CDR3 here is CASGEKLFF. DNA of the CDR3: TGTGCCAGTGGCGAAAAACTGTTTTTT.

V usage is TRBV4-3 and J usage is TRBJ1-2; a weak D match, TRBD1 (6 bases). The CDR3 runs to 14 residues. Deletions cut 4 bases from V and 7 bases from J, with 16 bases between. Looked up from germline, CDR1 is LGHNA and CDR2 is YSLEER. CDR3 loop: CASSPGAGGRGYTF. The CDR3, as DNA: TGCGCCAGCAGCCCTGGGGCTGGGGGCCGTGGCTACACCTTC.